A single sample is the source of the 2 T cell receptor beta chains below, sequenced in a study of cytomegalovirus exposure and HLA in healthy donors. PCR was performed using 60 Vbeta and 13 Jbeta primers. Generated by immunoSEQ multiplex PCR, the TCRdb table keeps only in-frame clones and is missing some. The data contain 95,000 to 150,000 clones, roughly 80% of them seen just once; the ten biggest clones take up 30%. Sequences were obtained from PBMCs. The receptors were sampled from a man between 60 and 75 years old in good health and CMV-seropositive.

The chain carries TRBV5-4 and TRBJ2-7, with 8 bases identical to TRBD1. The trim removed 0 bases at V and 6 bases at J, leaving 11 bases unmatched. Germline V gene data show CDR1 as SGHNT and CDR2 as YYREEE (reference sequence). The length of the CDR3 is 16 residues. In DNA form, the CDR3 reads TGTGCCAGCAGCTTGGATCCGACAGGGGTTGTGAGCGAGCAGTACTTC. This codes for CASSLDPTGVVSEQYF.

The chain combines TRBV5-1 with TRBJ2-2; TRBD1 matches at 9 bases. Looked up from germline, CDR1 is SGHRS and CDR2 is YFSETQ. V lost 3 bases to trimming and J lost 3 bases; unmatched junction nucleotides: 3. The CDR3 covers 15 residues. CDR3 sequence reads: CASSSGQGYTGELFF. CDR3 DNA: TGCGCCAGCAGCTCGGGACAGGGTTACACCGGGGAGCTGTTTTTT. Complete variable domain (other parts from reference TRBV5-1 and TRBJ2-2): KAGVTQTPRYLIKTRGQQVTLSCSPISGHRSVSWYQQTPGQGLQFLFEYFSETQRNKGNFPGRFSGRQFSNSRSEMNVSTLELGDSALYLCASSSGQGYTGELFFGEGSRLTVL.